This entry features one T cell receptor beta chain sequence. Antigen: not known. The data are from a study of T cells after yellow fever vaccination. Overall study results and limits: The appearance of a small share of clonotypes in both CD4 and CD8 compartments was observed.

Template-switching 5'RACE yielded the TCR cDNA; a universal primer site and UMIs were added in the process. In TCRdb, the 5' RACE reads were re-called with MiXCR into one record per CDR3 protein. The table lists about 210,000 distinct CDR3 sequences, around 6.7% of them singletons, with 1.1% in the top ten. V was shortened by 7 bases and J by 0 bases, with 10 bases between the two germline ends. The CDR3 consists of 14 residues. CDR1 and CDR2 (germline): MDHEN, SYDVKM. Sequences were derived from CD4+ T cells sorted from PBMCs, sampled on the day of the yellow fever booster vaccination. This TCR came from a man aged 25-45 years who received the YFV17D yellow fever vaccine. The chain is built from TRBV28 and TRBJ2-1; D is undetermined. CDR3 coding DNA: TGTGCCAGCATTGCGCCTAGCTCCTACAATGAGCAGTTCTTC. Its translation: CASIAPSSYNEQFF.